The rows below give T cell receptor beta chains drawn from one sample of a study of shared clonotypes between healthy human individuals. Generated by immunoSEQ multiplex PCR, the TCRdb table keeps only in-frame clones and is missing some. The sample carries over a million clones, about 96% recorded once. Sequenced sample: naive CD4+ T cells sorted from blood. The receptor set was obtained from a man aged 25 to 45 in good health. Both conserved end residues are part of each CDR3. D genes are given only for firm matches. The listing skips clone size in some rows; elsewhere it reads once, few, many or a size class.

v_gene	j_gene	abundance	d_gene	CDR3aa	CDR3nt
TRBV5-4	TRBJ2-1	.	TRBD2	CASSYTSGSYNEQFF	TGTGCCAGCAGCTACACTAGCGGGAGCTACAATGAGCAGTTCTTC
TRBV9	TRBJ1-1	.	TRBD1	CASSLAGGPGLAFF	TGTGCCAGCAGCCTGGCAGGGGGACCGGGTCTCGCTTTCTTT
TRBV5-1	TRBJ2-1	.	TRBD2	CASSLSSGRRSYNEQFF	TGCGCCAGCAGCTTGTCTAGCGGGAGACGGTCCTACAATGAGCAGTTCTTC
TRBV18	TRBJ1-1	.	.	CASSPMTVEYTEAFF	TGTGCCAGCTCACCAATGACAGTAGAGTACACTGAAGCTTTCTTT
TRBV5-1	TRBJ2-1	.	TRBD1	CASSLGTGEQFF	TGCGCCAGCAGCCTAGGGACAGGGGAACAGTTCTTC
TRBV7-3	TRBJ2-3	.	.	CASSLSVSDTQYF	TGTGCCAGCAGCTTATCTGTTTCCGATACGCAGTATTTT
TRBV5-1	TRBJ2-7	.	TRBD1	CASSLTRTGRPYEQYF	TGCGCCAGCAGCTTGACCCGGACAGGCCGACCCTACGAGCAGTACTTC
TRBV13	TRBJ2-3	.	TRBD2	CASSSRLAGVGSTDTQYF	TGTGCCAGCAGCTCCAGACTAGCGGGAGTGGGAAGCACAGATACGCAGTATTTT
TRBV7-8	TRBJ2-2	.	.	CASRQDLVGTGELFF	TGTGCCAGCAGACAGGACCTCGTGGGCACCGGGGAGCTGTTTTTT
TRBV28	TRBJ1-4	.	TRBD1	CASSLGPGQGPSKLFF	TGTGCCAGCAGTTTAGGGCCGGGACAGGGACCGTCAAAACTGTTTTTT
TRBV15	TRBJ1-4	.	.	CATSRGRVPLGEKLFF	TGTGCCACCAGCAGAGGCAGGGTCCCTTTAGGAGAAAAACTGTTTTTT
TRBV5-1	TRBJ2-7	.	TRBD2	CASSSPTPGLAGPSLYEQYF	TGCGCCAGCAGCTCCCCCACTCCGGGACTAGCAGGGCCATCTCTCTACGAGCAGTACTTC
TRBV6-6	TRBJ1-2	.	TRBD1	CASSYEGGRSSKGYTF	TGTGCCAGCAGTTACGAAGGGGGCCGATCGAGCAAGGGCTACACCTTC
TRBV7-2	TRBJ2-3	.	.	CASSSSISTDTQYF	TGTGCCAGCAGCTCCAGCATCTCCACAGATACGCAGTATTTT
TRBV9	TRBJ2-7	.	.	CASSTGAGGPYEQYF	TGTGCCAGCAGCACGGGGGCAGGGGGACCCTACGAGCAGTACTTC
TRBV5-1	TRBJ2-3	.	TRBD2	CASSSGTSGADTQYF	TGCGCCAGCAGCTCCGGGACTAGCGGTGCAGATACGCAGTATTTT
TRBV19	TRBJ2-2	.	TRBD2	CASTLAGPFSNTGELFF	TGTGCCAGTACCCTAGCGGGACCTTTCTCGAACACCGGGGAGCTGTTTTTT
TRBV2	TRBJ2-1	once	TRBD2	CARRTSGSHNEQFF	TGTGCCAGAAGGACTAGCGGGAGTCACAATGAGCAGTTCTTC
TRBV5-1	TRBJ2-1	.	TRBD2	CASSITGTSANEQFF	TGCGCCAGCAGCATTACCGGGACTAGCGCAAATGAGCAGTTCTTC
TRBV11-3	TRBJ2-3	.	.	CASSDGRITDTQYF	TGTGCCAGCAGCGACGGGCGGATCACAGATACGCAGTATTTT
TRBV25-1	TRBJ2-7	.	TRBD2	CASSEAHGTSGRGYEQYF	TGTGCCAGCAGTGAGGCTCACGGGACTAGCGGGAGGGGATACGAGCAGTACTTC
TRBV5-4	TRBJ2-1	.	.	CASSPGGNEQFF	TGTGCCAGCAGCCCTGGAGGGAATGAGCAGTTCTTC
TRBV4-2	TRBJ2-1	.	.	CASSQAGAGDNEQFF	TGTGCCAGCAGCCAAGCGGGAGCAGGTGACAATGAGCAGTTCTTC
TRBV18	TRBJ2-7	.	.	CASSSKTRSYEQYF	TGTGCCAGCTCAAGTAAGACGCGCTCCTACGAGCAGTACTTC